These 6 T cell receptor beta chains share one sample of origin, sequenced in a study of immune cell composition in non-small cell lung cancer. Generated by immunoSEQ multiplex PCR, the TCRdb table keeps only in-frame clones and is missing some. The table lists thousands of clones, around 83% of them singletons. Normal lung sampling was at least 3 cm from the tumour, as distant as possible. Material: non-adjacent lung tissue. The origin of the receptors is a human donor with non-small cell lung cancer.

The V call is TRBV9, the J call TRBJ2-3; 9 bases map to TRBD1. From germline, CDR1 is SGDLS and CDR2 YYNGEE. J lost 0 bases, V lost 7 bases, and 3 bases had no gene match. This CDR3 comprises 14 residues. DNA for the CDR3: TGTGCCAGCCGGACAGGGGTTAGCACAGATACGCAGTATTTT. This sequence encodes CASRTGVSTDTQYF.

V is TRBV20-1 and J is TRBJ1-5; 7 bases fit TRBD1. V dropped 6 bases and J dropped 8; count of bases not matched to a gene: 4. This CDR3 spans 11 amino acids. In germline, CDR1 is DFQATT, CDR2 SNEGSKA (reference sequence). CDR3 sequence reads: CSAKQGKPQHF. For the CDR3, the DNA is TGCAGTGCGAAACAGGGGAAGCCCCAGCATTTT.

This clone occurred a few times. The chain employs TRBV7-8 and TRBJ2-1; 7 nucleotides align to TRBD1. The junction had 16 bases not matched to a gene; V was cut back by 6 bases and J by 5 bases. Looked up from germline, CDR1 is SGHVS and CDR2 is FQNEAQ. The CDR3 is 17 amino acids. The chain's CDR3 is CASSPSLSGGQNNEQFF. CDR3 in DNA: TGTGCCAGCAGTCCCTCTCTCTCAGGGGGTCAAAACAATGAGCAGTTCTTC.

This clone was recorded once. The rearrangement uses TRBV14 and TRBJ2-7; D call uncertain. Trimming pared 4 bases from V and 2 bases from J, leaving 21 bases between. CDR1 is SGHDN, CDR2 FVKESK, per germline. The length of the CDR3 is 17 residues. Here the CDR3 DNA reads TGTGCCAGCAGCCCGACTTTCATCATTGAAATACCCTACGAGCAGTACTTC. It codes for CASSPTFIIEIPYEQYF.

V and J are TRBV5-1 and TRBJ2-3, with 11 bases identical to TRBD1. Germline V CDR1 and CDR2: SGHRS, YFSETQ. The CDR3 contains 17 residues. Unmatched junction bases numbered 10, after V lost 0 bases and J lost 7 bases. This chain's CDR3 is CASSLAFGQGAMNTQYF. The CDR3 bases are TGCGCCAGCAGCTTGGCTTTTGGACAGGGGGCCATGAATACGCAGTATTTT. The entire variable domain, with the rest obtained from reference TRBV5-1 and TRBJ2-3, is as follows: KAGVTQTPRYLIKTRGQQVTLSCSPISGHRSVSWYQQTPGQGLQFLFEYFSETQRNKGNFPGRFSGRQFSNSRSEMNVSTLELGDSALYLCASSLAFGQGAMNTQYFGPGTRLTVL.

V is TRBV28 and J is TRBJ1-1, with 7 positions matching TRBD1. The junction had 12 bases not matched to a gene; V was cut back by 6 bases and J by 5 bases. CDR1 MDHEN and CDR2 SYDVKM come from the germline V gene. This CDR3 contains 15 residues. The CDR3 nucleotides are TGTGCCAGCAGCGCGAGGCAGGGGGTGGAAACTGAAGCTTTCTTT. It codes for CASSARQGVETEAFF.